The clone carrying this TCR beta chain has at least ten counts. Using its own MiXCR run on the reads, TCRdb lists one record per CDR3 protein. The profile covers 400,000 to 550,000 distinct CDR3 sequences, with around 11% appearing a single time and roughly 10% taken by the ten largest. The data derive from a study of T cell repertoires in cytomegalovirus infection. V shed 3 bases, J shed 10 bases, and the junction held 8 bases outside the gene matches. CDR3 length: 16 amino acids. CDR1 KGHDR and CDR2 SFDVKD come from the germline V gene. Sequenced material: PBMCs. This clonotype originated in a human donor in good health (CMV status not recorded). Some clones in this sample may be carry-over from other donors' samples. V gene TRBV24-1 combines with J gene TRBJ2-1, with TRBD2 identical over 13 bases. CDR3 loop: CATSDTGLAGLYEQFF. The CDR3 DNA reads as TGTGCCACCAGTGATACGGGACTAGCGGGATTGTACGAGCAGTTCTTC.